This TCR beta chain was identified during a study of cytotoxic CD8 clonotypes in ibrutinib-treated CLL. Study background: After treatment lasting a median approximately eleven months, range 6 to 36, response samples were collected. On average, more than 85,000 productive rearrangements and more than 200,000 productive templates per sample. Study results and caveats: Clonality climbed at ibrutinib response, then dropped toward baseline at progression.

Generated by immunoSEQ multiplex PCR, the TCRdb table keeps only in-frame clones and is missing some. The repertoire includes around 330,000 clones, around 66% of them detected once, and around 6.6% sits in the top ten. After removal of 6 bases from V and 0 bases from J, the junction contained 5 bases not matched to a gene. CDR1 is ENHRY, CDR2 SYGVKD, per germline. The CDR3 sequence is 16 residues long. As for this clone: Its antigen is still unknown.

The V and J genes are TRBV10-3 and TRBJ2-1; 10 nucleotides align to TRBD2. Sequencing was performed on PBMCs, taken after 36 months of ibrutinib treatment. The clonotype was recovered from a human donor with chronic lymphocytic leukemia. CDR3 bases: TGTGCCATCAGGATTAGCGGGGGGAGCTCCTACAATGAGCAGTTCTTC. Protein sequence: CAIRISGGSSYNEQFF.